This entry describes one T cell receptor (beta chain). What this receptor recognizes is not known. No base quality values were provided; no much bigger clone lies one nucleotide off. The sample belongs to a study of blood T cell repertoires in COVID-19 (dated by TCRdb to the early 2020s). With regard to the full study: The collaborator samples originated in the United States, Italy and Spain and spanned the acute and convalescent phases of COVID-19. The sample metadata nearly always contained a de-identified subject ID, COVID-19 status, age in years and sex. Subjects who had been exposed to COVID-19, were actively infected with it, or had recovered from it provided the deeply sampled blood TCRbeta repertoires that made up the dataset. The prospective study material was composed of cDNA or gDNA derived from T cells, B-cell-depleted T cells, or PBMCs. Where available, HLA class I and class II types were obtained from metadata supplied by the sample provider rather than from assay-based typing. The repertoires were released in a freely available public database meant as a resource for research on the immune response to SARS-CoV-2. Samples were obtained from the ongoing ImmuneRACE study (first 160 participants) and from about 1,300 subjects provided by 6 global collaborators. General findings and caveats noted by the study authors: The quantity of clinical and demographic metadata differed by source and by participant and was supplied without curation.

Whole blood was collected in K2EDTA tubes by collaborating institutions according to the institutions' own protocols. Collaborator samples were shipped for TCRbeta analysis as frozen whole blood, isolated PBMCs, or DNA extracted from either sample type. The germline V gene (reference sequence) gives CDR1 as LGHDT and CDR2 as YNNKEL. Between the V and J ends, shortened by 1 base and 5 bases respectively, the junction contains 5 bases. Spanning cysteine to phenylalanine, the CDR3 consists of 13 amino acids. Here the CDR3 DNA is all that survives: 39 bases in frame from base 1. TCRbeta CDR3 regions were amplified from genomic DNA by means of the immunoSEQ Assay, a bias-controlled multiplex PCR. Per the source publication's procedure: Within the assay, amplification of reference gene primers was used to estimate how many nucleated cells each sample contained. To quantify the absolute abundance of each unique TCRbeta CDR3 rearrangement, sequence reads were collapsed and filtered. Productive Simpson clonality was computed per sample as the square root of Simpson's diversity index over productive rearrangements. What TCRdb holds here is the immuneACCESS table cut down to in-frame rearrangements. Part of the clones is not present; checked against another copy, under half of the missing clones reflect an unresolved V gene, and the others are unexplained. The DNA gave D and trimming, while V, J and clone size come from that table. Recorded for this sample are approximately 91,000 clones; 75% to 85% of them occurred a single time. Over 15% of the sample is in the top ten clones.

The chain is encoded by TRBV3-1 (or the pseudogene TRBV3-2) joined to TRBJ2-2; the D segment cannot be called with confidence. Source material: peripheral blood. This receptor was obtained from a human donor in a cohort sampled during active COVID-19. The CDR3 corresponds to CASSQVRTGELFF. DNA sequence: TGTGCCAGCAGCCAAGTTCGTACCGGGGAGCTGTTTTTT.